These 8 T cell receptor beta chains originate from one sample sequenced in a study of CXCR3-negative and CXCR3-positive naive CD8 T cells. cDNA libraries for TRB were generated by 5' RACE incorporating UMI labels. TCRdb re-analyzed the 5' RACE reads; it lists each CDR3 protein once, without DNA. The table lists approximately 100,000 distinct CDR3 sequences. Sequenced: naive CXCR3- CD8+ T cells from blood. Sample subset: CD45RO-CCR7+CD27+CD95- naive CD8+ T cells lacking CXCR3 (TNR3-). These receptors all stem from a human donor in good health. Some clones in this sample may be carry-over from other donors' samples.

The chain links TRBV6-5 to TRBJ2-3; TCRdb designates TRBD1, a call that cannot be tested without DNA. The CDR3 runs to 14 residues. In germline, CDR1 is MNHEY, CDR2 SVGAGI. CDR3 region: CASSPGDDTDTQYF.

The chain combines TRBV28 with TRBJ1-5. This CDR3 contains 18 residues. The germline V gene has CDR1 MDHEN and CDR2 SYDVKM. The CDR3: CASSPPDTHQNSNQPQHF.

The V and J genes are TRBV14 and TRBJ1-2. CDR3 length equals 12 residues. Germline lookup yields CDR1 SGHDN and CDR2 FVKESK. The CDR3 loop is CASSQGSSGYTF.

The J gene is TRBJ2-1, the V gene TRBV12-3 or TRBV12-4. The length of the CDR3 is 14 residues. This CDR3 is CASSGTGSYNEQFF.

The chain combines TRBV23-1 with TRBJ1-4; the D gene TCRdb calls, TRBD1, cannot be checked with no DNA. TRBV23-1 is labeled an ORF, and its function is uncertain. This CDR3 comprises 14 residues. CDR3 sequence: CASIGRRANEKLFF.

The chain couples TRBV12-3 or TRBV12-4 to TRBJ2-3; the TCRdb D gene call, TRBD2, has no DNA to confirm it. The CDR3 extends over 15 amino acids. CDR3 residues: CASSPGLAGADTQYF.

The J gene is TRBJ1-1, the V gene TRBV7-9; lacking DNA, the TRBD1 call made by TCRdb goes unchecked. Germline-derived CDR1 and CDR2 are SEHNR and FQNEAQ (reference sequence). The CDR3 totals 14 residues. The CDR3 is CASSLIARGGFAFF.

The chain has TRBV7-9 and TRBJ2-7; the TCRdb D gene call, TRBD1, has no DNA to confirm it. This CDR3 region has 15 residues. Germline V gene lookup returns CDR1 SEHNR and CDR2 FQNEAQ (reference sequence). The CDR3 spells CASSFVQGTAYEQYF.